This T cell receptor (beta chain) was observed in a study of Graves' ophthalmopathy and Graves' hyperthyroidism. Across the study: There was a collection of peripheral blood at initial diagnosis, before any treatment.

Study-wide findings and caveats: Blood repertoires reportedly contained most expanded thyroid clonotypes above 0.001 frequency.

A duration under 3 months, NOSPECS ≥4, CAS ≥3 and moderate-to-severe activity characterized the donors with ophthalmopathy. The study excluded patients with other autoimmune diseases, uncontrolled infections, pregnancy or lactation. Many counts were recorded for this clonotype. The target antigen is unknown. The authors amplified TCR beta CDR3 regions, and they did so from RNA transcripts for repertoire sequencing. The library came from an HTBI-primed first-round RT-PCR and a second-round multiplex PCR. A single record per CDR3 protein comes from TCRdb applying MiXCR to the multiplex PCR reads. This table has about 400,000 distinct CDR3 sequences, about 18% appearing once. The V and J ends lost 2 bases and 6 bases, in that order; junction bases with no gene match: 9. The germline V gene has CDR1 LGHNA and CDR2 YNFKEQ. The CDR3 consists of 17 residues.

V and J are TRBV4-2 and TRBJ2-7, with TRBD2 identical over 14 bases. The specimen was peripheral blood. The clonotype was recovered from a young woman with Graves' ophthalmopathy. CDR3 sequence reads: CASSQQGLAGVGGEQYF. CDR3 DNA: TGTGCCAGCAGCCAACAGGGACTAGCGGGAGTCGGGGGCGAGCAGTACTTC.